This TCR beta chain was sequenced for a study of cytomegalovirus exposure and HLA in healthy donors. About the study: Genotyping of more than 300 donors showed that over 65% belonged to the Caucasian-associated ancestry cluster.

The PCR contained 60 Vbeta and 13 Jbeta primers. The repertoire was sequenced with immunoSEQ multiplex PCR; TCRdb's copy has only in-frame clones and lacks some. The table shows approximately 140,000 clones, with more than 60% occurring only once. The CDR3 has 11 residues. Germline V gene lookup returns CDR1 LNHDA and CDR2 SQIVND (reference sequence). V lost 6 bases, J lost 8 bases, and 10 bases lay in between. J is TRBJ1-1 and V is TRBV19, with D uncertain. The sample consisted of PBMCs. This TCR was sampled from a man between 35 and 55 years old in good health and CMV-seropositive. The CDR3 here is CASRSSGEAFF. For the CDR3, the DNA is TGTGCCAGTAGGTCATCAGGCGAAGCTTTCTTT.